This T cell receptor (beta chain) was sequenced for a study of a mutant IDH1 vaccine in newly diagnosed glioma. J was trimmed by 5 bases and V by 4 bases; bases with no gene match: 4. The CDR3 is 14 residues long. Germline V gene data show CDR1 as ENHRY and CDR2 as SYGVKD. This clone is a singleton in its sample. What it binds is unknown. Time point in this sample: week 35, safety follow-up. Vaccination comprised doses that each held 300 ug of mutant IDH1 20-mer peptide, plus topical imiquimod. Each of the donors came in with new WHO grade 3 or 4 astrocytomas that were IDH1-mutant and ATRX-lost. The method was immunoSEQ multiplex PCR; TCRdb's version includes in-frame clones alone and lacks a portion of them. The data hold tens of thousands of clones, with roughly four fifths observed a single time.

The starting material was PBMCs, obtained from a glioma patient whose treatment included an IDH1 peptide vaccine. This receptor was obtained from a man in his forties or fifties with glioma. This chain joins TRBV10-3 and TRBJ2-5, with 10 bases lining up with TRBD1. CDR3 in amino acids: CAISAGQGIETQYF. CDR3 nucleotides: TGTGCCATCAGTGCGGGACAGGGGATTGAGACCCAGTACTTC.